This TCR beta chain was found in a study of molecular identifiers for immune sequencing clone quantification. Study-level background: Replicate RNA from roughly 20,000 or 100,000 naive CD8 T cells formed five aliquots; four were sequenced.

The length of the CDR3 is 21 residues. TCRdb analysed the PCR reads with MiXCR anew, one entry per CDR3 protein. Here the sample spans more than 450,000 distinct CDR3 sequences, roughly 23% being singletons. The chain has TRBV21-1 and TRBJ2-2; TRBD2 reflects the table's D call only, with no check against the DNA. TRBV21-1 is noted as a pseudogene. The sequencing sample was made of naive CD8+ T cells from blood, with Jurkat cell RNA spiked in. Sample subset: FACS-sorted CD8+CD4-CCR7+CD45RA+ naive T cells. The TCR sequence derives from a human donor in good health. Some libraries in this study had Jurkat cell RNA spiked in. CDR3 nucleotides: TGTGCCAGCAGCAGGGACAGGGAAGGGACTAGCGGGAAAGCGAACACCGGGGAGCTGTTTTTT. Protein sequence: CASSRDREGTSGKANTGELFF.